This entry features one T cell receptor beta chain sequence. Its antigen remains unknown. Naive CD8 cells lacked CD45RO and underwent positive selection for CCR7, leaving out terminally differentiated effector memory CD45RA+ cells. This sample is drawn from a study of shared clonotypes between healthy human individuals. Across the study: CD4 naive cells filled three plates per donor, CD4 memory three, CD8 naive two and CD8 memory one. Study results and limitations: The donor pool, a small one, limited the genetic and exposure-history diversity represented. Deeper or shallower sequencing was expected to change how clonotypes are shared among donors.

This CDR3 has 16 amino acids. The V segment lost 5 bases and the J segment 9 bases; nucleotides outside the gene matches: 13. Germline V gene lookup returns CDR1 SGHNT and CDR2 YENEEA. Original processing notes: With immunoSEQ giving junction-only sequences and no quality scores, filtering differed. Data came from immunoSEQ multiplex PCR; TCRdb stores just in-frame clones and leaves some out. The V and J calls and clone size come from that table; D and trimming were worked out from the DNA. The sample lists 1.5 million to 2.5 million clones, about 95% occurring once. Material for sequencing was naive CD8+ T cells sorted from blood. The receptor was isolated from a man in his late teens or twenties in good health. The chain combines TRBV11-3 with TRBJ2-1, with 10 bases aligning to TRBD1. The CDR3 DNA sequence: TGTGCCAGCAGCCCGGACAGGGGGATTGGATTCGGTGAGCAGTTCTTC. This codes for CASSPDRGIGFGEQFF.